This T cell receptor (beta chain) was documented in a study of radiotherapy plus CTLA-4 blockade in lung cancer. About the study: Disease control was present in roughly a third of patients, and objective responses in more than 15%.

Only in-frame clones appear in the TCRdb table, and some are missing; sequencing was by immunoSEQ multiplex PCR. The top ten hold over 20% of the sample, which has some 94,000 clones, about four fifths seen once. V was clipped by 4 bases and J by 8 bases; unmatched bases: 6. The CDR3 loop spans 13 amino acids. Germline V CDR1 and CDR2: LNHNV, YYDKDF (reference sequence). This clone was seen just once. The specimen was peripheral blood, collected from a patient treated with radiotherapy plus ipilimumab. This sequence originates from a human donor with non-small cell lung cancer that progressed on radiotherapy plus ipilimumab. V and J are TRBV15 and TRBJ1-1; 8 bases match TRBD1. CDR3 nucleotides: TGTGCCACCAGCATAAGCGACAGGGGAGAAGCTTTCTTT. Translation: CATSISDRGEAFF. Variable domain in full (rest from reference TRBV15 and TRBJ1-1): DAMVIQNPRYQVTQFGKPVTLSCSQTLNHNVMYWYQQKSSQAPKLLFHYYDKDFNNEADTPDNFQSRRPNTSFCFLDIRSPGLGDTAMYLCATSISDRGEAFFGQGTRLTVV.